The 12 T cell receptor beta chains below were found in one sample sequenced in a study of CD8 T cells in ankylosing spondylitis. TCRdb reprocessed the 5' RACE reads with MiXCR, giving one entry per CDR3 protein. The data show under 120,000 distinct CDR3 sequences, about 25% seen once. The sequencing sample was made of synovial fluid, either unsorted or a sorted T cell fraction (not recorded which). Receptors were obtained from a male donor with ankylosing spondylitis.

There are many counts of this clonotype. This chain uses TRBV20-1 with TRBJ2-6; TRBD1 or TRBD2 may be the D gene (6 bases each). There are 15 residues in the CDR3. V was pared by 3 bases and J by 3 bases, with 12 bases between. Germline V gene lookup returns CDR1 DFQATT and CDR2 SNEGSKA (reference sequence). The CDR3 nucleotides read TGCAGTGCTAGCCGGGGGCGGGATGGGGCCAACGTCCTGACTTTC. Amino acid sequence: CSASRGRDGANVLTF.

The V and J genes are TRBV7-7 and TRBJ2-3; D could derive from TRBD1 or TRBD2 (5 bases each). This CDR3 region has 15 residues. Germline-derived CDR1 and CDR2 are SSHAT and FNYEAQ (reference sequence). V was shortened by 1 base and J by 0 bases, with 8 bases between the two germline ends. This chain's CDR3 is CASSLGDGSTDTQYF. The CDR3 DNA reads TGTGCCAGCAGCTTAGGGGACGGTAGCACAGATACGCAGTATTTT.

This clonotype was picked up many times. An end of the junction differs from the germline gene, which may be a read error. The rearrangement joins TRBV5-1 to TRBJ2-6; possibly TRBD2 for D (6 bases). Germline lookup yields CDR1 SGHRS and CDR2 YFSETQ. The CDR3 sequence is 15 residues long. CDR3 nucleotide sequence: TGTGCCAGCAGTTTGGGGGGATCTGGGGCCAACGTCCTGACTTTC. This sequence encodes CASSLGGSGANVLTF. Using reference TRBV5-1 and TRBJ2-6 for the parts outside the CDR3, the full variable domain is KAGVTQTPRYLIKTRGQQVTLSCSPISGHRSVSWYQQTPGQGLQFLFEYFSETQRNKGNFPGRFSGRQFSNSRSEMNVSTLELGDSALYLCASSLGGSGANVLTFGAGSRLTVL.

The chain employs TRBV13 and TRBJ2-3; 7 bases are a match to TRBD2. The CDR3 contains 14 residues. CDR1 is PRHDT and CDR2 is FYEKMQ in the germline V gene (reference sequence). The trim removed 3 bases at V and 7 bases at J, leaving 7 bases unmatched. DNA for the CDR3: TGTGCCAGCAGCTTGGAGGGAGGGCCTCATACGCAGTATTTT. Translation: CASSLEGGPHTQYF.

This clonotype occurred once. The V call is TRBV2, the J call TRBJ1-4; D remains unclear. V was shortened by 8 bases and J by 4 bases, with 11 bases between the two germline ends. Germline values: CDR1 SNHLY, CDR2 FYNNEI. There are 13 residues in the CDR3. CDR3 loop: CASLGQINEKLFF. Here the CDR3 DNA reads TGTGCCAGCTTAGGGCAGATTAATGAAAAACTGTTTTTT.

This clonotype was counted only a few times. V gene TRBV11-1 combines with J gene TRBJ2-1, with 11 bases aligning to TRBD2. Germline lookup yields CDR1 SGHAT and CDR2 FQDESV (reference sequence). The CDR3 spans 20 residues. Trimming took 8 bases from V and 6 from J; bases not matched to a gene: 24. The CDR3 sequence is CASGGSLAGVSEAVFNEQFF. The CDR3 bases are TGTGCCAGCGGGGGTTCACTAGCGGGAGTTTCGGAAGCCGTCTTCAATGAGCAGTTCTTC.

This clonotype has more than one count but fewer than ten. V gene TRBV29-1 combines with J gene TRBJ1-1; possible D gene TRBD1, 5 bases. V was trimmed by 4 bases and J by 5 bases, leaving 14 bases between them. Germline V gene lookup returns CDR1 SQVTM and CDR2 ANQGSEA. The CDR3 has 13 amino acids. In DNA, the CDR3 is TGCAGCGTTGCCGGGGGTGGAGGAACTGAAGCTTTCTTT. As protein: CSVAGGGGTEAFF.

This clonotype was seen repeatedly, ten times or more. This chain connects TRBV7-2 to TRBJ2-1; TRBD2 matches 12 bases. The CDR3 loop spans 16 amino acids. CDR1 is SGHTA and CDR2 is FQGNSA in the germline V gene. Germline trimming cut 5 bases from V and 5 bases from J; bases unmatched to any gene: 7. The CDR3 loop reads CASSPRLAGANNEQFF. DNA for the CDR3: TGTGCCAGCAGCCCCCGACTAGCGGGAGCGAACAATGAGCAGTTCTTC.

V usage is TRBV7-2 and J usage is TRBJ2-1, with 8 nucleotides matching TRBD1. After removal of 2 bases from V and 4 bases from J, the junction contained 1 base not matched to a gene. The CDR3 extends over 14 amino acids. Germline CDR1 reads SGHTA; CDR2 reads FQGNSA. As DNA, the CDR3 is TGTGCCAGCAGCTTAAGACAGGGGTACAATGAGCAGTTCTTC. This encodes CASSLRQGYNEQFF. The full variable domain, rest sourced from reference TRBV7-2 and TRBJ2-1, is GAGVSQSPSNKVTEKGKDVELRCDPISGHTALYWYRQSLGQGLEFLIYFQGNSAPDKSGLPSDRFSAERTGGSVSTLTIQRTQQEDSAVYLCASSLRQGYNEQFFGPGTRLTVL.

This clonotype turned up a few times. J is TRBJ2-1 and V is TRBV5-4, with TRBD2 identical over 10 bases. The CDR3 is 17 residues long. V gave up 4 bases and J gave up 3 bases; unmatched junction bases: 10. Per germline, CDR1 SGHNT and CDR2 YYREEE (reference sequence). The CDR3 coding sequence is TGTGCCAGCAGCATGGATTGGACTAGCGGAAACTACAATGAGCAGTTCTTC. Translated: CASSMDWTSGNYNEQFF.

This clonotype was counted only a few times. The V and J genes are TRBV2 and TRBJ2-1; D may be TRBD2 (5 bases). Germline lookup yields CDR1 SNHLY and CDR2 FYNNEI. The CDR3 has 14 residues. Trimming took off 2 bases at V and 7 bases at J, with 12 bases between the two ends. CDR3 DNA: TGTGCCAGCAGTGAATGGGCTAGCCTTAATGAGCAGTTCTTC. Residues: CASSEWASLNEQFF.

The chain joins TRBV20-1 to TRBJ2-2; 9 nucleotides match TRBD2. The CDR3 sequence is 15 residues long. J was trimmed by 7 bases and V by 0 bases; bases with no gene match: 6. Germline V gene lookup returns CDR1 DFQATT and CDR2 SNEGSKA (reference sequence). For the CDR3, the DNA is TGCAGTGCTAGAGAGGCGGGAGGGCCGAGCGGGGAGCTGTTTTTT. Amino acids: CSAREAGGPSGELFF.